The sequence of this T cell receptor (beta chain) was determined in a study of cytomegalovirus exposure and HLA in healthy donors. Overall study context: Genetic ancestry analysis placed under 90% of the 398 donors that were genotyped in the Caucasian-associated cluster. General study results and limits: When presence/absence was analysed, sequencing depth was taken to be roughly uniform across donors. A cluster of highly shared sequence variants was likely a sequencing artifact.

PCR involved 60 Vbeta and 13 Jbeta primers. TCRdb keeps only in-frame clones here, not all; method: immunoSEQ multiplex PCR. The sample includes approximately 120,000 clones, roughly 66% of them seen just once. Unrecorded immune exposure was likely among donors, who were nominally healthy when sampled. Per germline, CDR1 PRHDT and CDR2 FYEKMQ (reference sequence). The CDR3 consists of 16 residues. The V segment lost 0 bases and the J segment 3 bases; nucleotides outside the gene matches: 5. Details on this clone: Its target is unknown.

V and J are TRBV13 and TRBJ2-3; 8 bases are a match to TRBD2. The origin of this receptor is a man between 60 and 75 years old in good health and CMV-seropositive. The source material was PBMCs. For the CDR3, the DNA is TGTGCCAGCAGCTTAGGGAGCGGGGGAGCGACAGATACGCAGTATTTT. Translation gives CASSLGSGGATDTQYF.